Listed here are 9 T cell receptor beta chains from one sample, sequenced in a study of blood T cell repertoires in COVID-19. The protocol was immunoSEQ multiplex PCR, while the TCRdb copy is restricted to in-frame clones and leaves out a portion. The table lists some 250,000 clones, roughly 85% of them singletons. Sequencing was performed on PBMCs or T cells enriched from blood (not recorded which). These receptors all come from a woman aged 45-60 years who had recovered from COVID-19.

V usage is TRBV7-6 and J usage is TRBJ2-5, with 14 bases lining up with TRBD2. Per the germline V gene, CDR1 is SGHVS and CDR2 is FNYEAQ. Losses at the gene ends were 5 bases for V and 9 bases for J; bases not matched to a gene: 14. The CDR3 runs to 17 residues. The CDR3 sequence: CASSQVGTSGRGLAQYF. The DNA for the CDR3 is TGTGCCAGCAGCCAAGTCGGGACTAGCGGGAGAGGTCTTGCCCAGTACTTC.

The CDR3 loop reads CATISSLGLGNTIYF. DNA for the CDR3: TGTGCCACCATCTCATCTCTCGGGTTGGGAAACACCATATATTTT. V is TRBV15 and J is TRBJ1-3; D remains unclear. Trimming removed 7 bases from V and 4 bases from J, with 17 bases in between. The V gene's germline CDR1 is LNHNV and CDR2 YYDKDF (reference sequence). The CDR3 extends over 15 amino acids.

This clone turned up a few times. V is TRBV11-2 and J is TRBJ1-4, with D unclear. Trimming removed 0 bases from V and 1 base from J, with 9 bases in between. The length of the CDR3 is 16 residues. Germline values: CDR1 SGHAT, CDR2 FQNNGV. The CDR3 DNA reads TGTGCCAGCAGCTTAGATCTCGGCGGAACTAATGAAAAACTGTTTTTT. This sequence encodes CASSLDLGGTNEKLFF. Variable domain in full (rest from reference TRBV11-2 and TRBJ1-4): EAGVAQSPRYKIIEKRQSVAFWCNPISGHATLYWYQQILGQGPKLLIQFQNNGVVDDSQLPKDRFSAERLKGVDSTLKIQPAKLEDSAVYLCASSLDLGGTNEKLFFGSGTQLSVL.

The chain carries TRBV29-1 and TRBJ2-1, with 10 bases identical to TRBD2. Germline V CDR1 and CDR2: SQVTM, ANQGSEA. The CDR3 is 18 amino acids. Trimming at V came to 7 bases and at J to 7 bases, leaving 22 bases not matched to a gene. This CDR3 reads CSAHGDLRLAGDVNEQFF. DNA of the CDR3: TGCAGCGCTCACGGGGACCTAAGACTAGCGGGTGACGTAAATGAGCAGTTCTTC.

This rearrangement joins TRBV30 to TRBJ2-5; maybe TRBD1 (5 bases). V gave up 0 bases and J gave up 2 bases, with 7 bases separating them. The length of the CDR3 is 13 residues. The germline gives CDR1 GTSNPN, CDR2 SVGIG (reference sequence). CDR3 DNA sequence: TGTGCCTGGAGTGTGACAGTGCAAGAGACCCAGTACTTC. Its translation: CAWSVTVQETQYF.

The V gene is TRBV10-1, the J gene TRBJ2-2, with D unclear. The germline V gene encodes CDR1 WNHNN and CDR2 SYGVQD (reference sequence). The ends were cut back, 2 bases at V and 0 bases at J, with 7 bases in the middle. The CDR3 is made up of 15 amino acids. CDR3 bases: TGCGCCAGCAGTGAGCTGGCGGCGAACACCGGGGAGCTGTTTTTT. The encoded protein is CASSELAANTGELFF.

The chain recombines TRBV5-1 with TRBJ2-1; 7 bases fit TRBD2. This CDR3 is built from 15 residues. CDR1 and CDR2 (germline): SGHRS, YFSETQ. After removal of 1 base from V and 7 bases from J, the junction contained 8 bases not matched to a gene. For the CDR3, the DNA is TGCGCCAGCAGCTTGCTACGCGGGAGCCTAAATGAGCAGTTCTTC. This encodes CASSLLRGSLNEQFF.

The J gene is TRBJ1-5, the V gene TRBV5-1, with 8 bases matching TRBD1. Germline assignment: CDR1 SGHRS and CDR2 YFSETQ. This CDR3 comprises 18 residues. Trimming at V came to 1 base and at J to 4 bases, leaving 13 bases not matched to a gene. The CDR3 coding sequence is TGCGCCAGCAGCTTGCAGGGGGCCCTTTTAGCTCTGAATCAGCCCCAGCATTTT. It yields the protein CASSLQGALLALNQPQHF.

The V and J genes are TRBV7-8 and TRBJ2-1; D is unresolved. The V end lost 6 bases, the J end lost 5 bases, and 35 bases lay between the germline ends. The CDR3 is made up of 21 amino acids. CDR1 and CDR2 from the germline V gene are SGHVS and FQNEAQ. The DNA for the CDR3 is TGTGCCAGCAGACGAGGTTATCAGTCCGGCGCGGCGGTTAGTGCCCACAATGAGCAGTTCTTC. Its protein product is CASRRGYQSGAAVSAHNEQFF.